This is a list of T cell receptor beta chains from one sample in a study of Ad26.COV2.S vaccination and SARS-CoV-2 variants. This table comes from immunoSEQ multiplex PCR, and its TCRdb copy is limited to in-frame clones, with some not included. The sample has around 140,000 clones; roughly 89% are singletons. The specimen was peripheral blood, collected after recovery from COVID-19. The receptors shown here come from a human donor who had recovered from COVID-19. Both conserved end residues are part of each CDR3. D genes are given only for firm matches. Only part of the rows carry a size: once, few, many, or a class if the clone is expanded.

V gene	D gene	clone size	J gene	CDR3 DNA	CDR3 protein
TRBV6-5	-	-	TRBJ2-7	TGTGCCAGCAGTTACGACCGGGACTACGAGCAGTACTTC	CASSYDRDYEQYF
TRBV6-1	-	-	TRBJ1-2	TGTGCCAGCAGTGAAGGGGCGGAGTTCGGCTACACCTTC	CASSEGAEFGYTF
TRBV5-1	TRBD2	-	TRBJ2-5	TGCGCCAGCAGCTTGGTCGCGGGACTAGCGGGGAAAGAGACCCAGTACTTC	CASSLVAGLAGKETQYF
TRBV2	TRBD1	-	TRBJ1-4	TGTGCCAGCAGGACGACAGGGAATTCGTGGAAACTGTTTTTT	CASRTTGNSWKLFF
TRBV7-2	TRBD2	once	TRBJ2-3	TGTGCCGGTTCATATAGCGGGGGGGAGGCAGATACGCAGTATTTT	CAGSYSGGEADTQYF
TRBV21-1	-	-	TRBJ2-1	TGTGCCAGCAGCAAAAGAACCTTCACAGACAATGAGCAGTTCTTC	CASSKRTFTDNEQFF
TRBV2	TRBD1	-	TRBJ1-1	TGTGCCAGCGGGGGACAGGGGGCGCAGGCCACTGAAGCTTTCTTT	CASGGQGAQATEAFF
TRBV6-5	-	-	TRBJ1-6	TGTGCCAGCAGTTACGGTCGGTTAAATTCACCCCTCCACTTT	CASSYGRLNSPLHF
TRBV5-6	TRBD1	-	TRBJ2-5	TGTGCCAGCAGCAGGACTGACAGGGACGAGACCCAGTACTTC	CASSRTDRDETQYF
TRBV24-1	-	-	TRBJ2-2	TGTGCCACCAGTGTCGAGGCAGAATCGAACACCGGGGAGCTGTTTTTT	CATSVEAESNTGELFF
TRBV6-2/TRBV6-3	TRBD1	-	TRBJ1-2	TGTGCCAGCAGTTGGGACAGGCCCTCGGATGGCTACACCTTC	CASSWDRPSDGYTF
TRBV30	-	-	TRBJ1-5	TGTGCCTGGAGTGTGGGGGGGGCGAGCAATCAGCCCCAGCATTTT	CAWSVGGASNQPQHF
TRBV28	TRBD1	-	TRBJ2-2	TGTGCCAGCAGCCGACCCGGACAGGGTTTTGGGGAGCTGTTTTTT	CASSRPGQGFGELFF
TRBV4-3	TRBD2	-	TRBJ2-7	TGCGCCAGCAGCCAAGGGGCGGGGGGACTAAACTACGAGCAGTACTTC	CASSQGAGGLNYEQYF
TRBV4-3	-	-	TRBJ1-2	TGCGCCAGCAGCCAATCCGGGACGGGGCCCGGTGGCTACACCTTC	CASSQSGTGPGGYTF
TRBV19	-	-	TRBJ1-2	TGTGCCAGTAGCCCCTCGGGGGGCCTGGGCTACACCTTC	CASSPSGGLGYTF
TRBV5-1	TRBD1	few	TRBJ2-2	TGCGCCAGCAGCTTTTGGACAGGGACGGCCACCGGGGAGCTGTTTTTT	CASSFWTGTATGELFF
TRBV28	-	-	TRBJ1-4	TGTGCCAGCAGTTCACTTGAAAAACTGTTTTTT	CASSSLEKLFF
TRBV27	-	few	TRBJ2-2	TGTGCCAGCAGTTCGTATACAGGGTACACCGGGGAGCTGTTTTTT	CASSSYTGYTGELFF
TRBV7-2	TRBD1	-	TRBJ2-7	TGTGCCAGCAGCCCGGACAGGGGGCTGTACGAGCAGTACTTC	CASSPDRGLYEQYF
TRBV14	-	many	TRBJ2-7	TGTGCCAGCAGCCGTACAAGAGTAACTAGCTACGAGCAGTACTTC	CASSRTRVTSYEQYF
TRBV6-6	-	few	TRBJ2-3	TGTGCCAGCAGCCAACAGGGACTCACAGATACGCAGTATTTT	CASSQQGLTDTQYF
TRBV29-1	-	few	TRBJ2-7	TGCAGCGTTAAAGGGTCTCACGAGCAGTACTTC	CSVKGSHEQYF
TRBV28	-	-	TRBJ1-1	TGTGCCAGCCGCCCGACGAGGAACACTGAAGCTTTCTTT	CASRPTRNTEAFF
TRBV15	TRBD1	-	TRBJ2-3	TGTGCCACCAGCGCCGGACAGGGTCCAGATACGCAGTATTTT	CATSAGQGPDTQYF
TRBV7-9	TRBD1	-	TRBJ1-4	TGTGCCAGCAGCTCCCGACAGGGAGAAAAACTGTTTTTT	CASSSRQGEKLFF